These 20 T cell receptor beta chains came from one sample sequenced in a study of blood T cell repertoires in COVID-19. The protocol was immunoSEQ multiplex PCR, while the TCRdb copy is restricted to in-frame clones and leaves out a portion. The sample consists of 170,000 or so clones, 85% to 95% of them appearing once. The sample comprised peripheral blood. The receptors here all came from a man aged 45-60 years with acute or convalescent COVID-19.

The V call is TRBV19, the J call TRBJ2-2, with 10 bases aligning to TRBD1. The germline gives CDR1 LNHDA, CDR2 SQIVND (reference sequence). The CDR3 sequence is 17 residues long. The junction had 9 bases not matched to a gene; V was cut back by 3 bases and J by 5 bases. In DNA, the CDR3 is TGTGCCAGTAGTATTCGTCCCGGGACAGGGGTTACCGGGGAGCTGTTTTTT. It encodes CASSIRPGTGVTGELFF.

The rearrangement links TRBV10-3 to TRBJ2-5; 7 positions match TRBD1. Looked up from germline, CDR1 is ENHRY and CDR2 is SYGVKD. The CDR3 runs to 12 residues. With 5 bases clipped from V and 5 bases from J, the junction kept 2 bases outside the gene matches. CDR3 protein: CAISSRGETQYF. DNA of the CDR3: TGTGCCATCAGTTCCAGGGGGGAGACCCAGTACTTC.

This clone has a handful of counts. The V call is TRBV10-3, the J call TRBJ1-5; TRBD1 agrees at 7 bases. Trimming removed 11 bases from V and 6 bases from J; junction bases left unmatched: 4. The CDR3 length is 11 residues. Germline loops: CDR1 ENHRY, CDR2 SYGVKD. The CDR3 region is CASGDSQPQHF. CDR3 DNA: TGTGCCTCAGGGGACAGTCAGCCCCAGCATTTT.

CDR3 loop: CAISESTGSYEQYF. The CDR3 nucleotides are TGTGCCATCAGTGAGTCGACGGGCTCCTACGAGCAGTACTTC. The V call is TRBV10-3, the J call TRBJ2-7; D unclear. The CDR3 runs 14 residues. V gave up 0 bases and J gave up 0 bases, with 6 bases separating them. CDR1 is ENHRY and CDR2 is SYGVKD in the germline V gene.

V usage is TRBV6-2 or TRBV6-3 and J usage is TRBJ1-6; TRBD1 matches 7 bases. The germline V gene encodes CDR1 MNHEY and CDR2 SVGEGT. Trimming cost V 4 bases and J 10 bases; bases outside gene matches: 7. The CDR3 is 14 residues long. CDR3 sequence (DNA): TGTGCCAGCAGTTTCCAACAGGGGAAATCACCCCTCCACTTT. Its translation: CASSFQQGKSPLHF.

The chain carries TRBV19 and TRBJ2-1; 10 bases match TRBD2. This CDR3 is built from 17 residues. In germline, CDR1 is LNHDA, CDR2 SQIVND (reference sequence). V shed 1 base and J 4 bases; nucleotides not matched to a gene: 7. This CDR3 reads CASSIVPSGSRYNEQFF. CDR3 nucleotides: TGTGCCAGTAGTATAGTTCCTAGCGGGAGTAGGTACAATGAGCAGTTCTTC.

V is TRBV5-1 and J is TRBJ2-1, with D possibly being TRBD2 (5 bases). The CDR3 sequence is 12 residues long. Germline CDR1 SGHRS, CDR2 YFSETQ. V was trimmed by 9 bases and J by 0 bases, leaving 7 bases between them. CDR3 sequence: CAIRDSYNEQFF. CDR3 DNA: TGCGCCATCCGGGACTCCTACAATGAGCAGTTCTTC.

This chain connects TRBV12-1 to TRBJ2-7; no check of the table's D call, TRBD2, against the DNA was made. TRBV12-1 corresponds to a pseudogene. The CDR3 is 12 residues long. The chain's CDR3 is CASSPNGYEQYF. CDR3 bases: TGTGCCAGCAGCCCTAACGGCTACGAGCAGTACTTC.

V usage is TRBV29-1 and J usage is TRBJ1-1; no definite D call. The V end was cut by 4 bases, the J end by 4 bases, with 10 bases between. This CDR3 has 12 residues. Per the germline V gene, CDR1 is SQVTM and CDR2 is ANQGSEA. CDR3 nucleotide sequence: TGCAGCGTTGCCGTAGTGAGCACTGAAGCTTTCTTT. Translation gives CSVAVVSTEAFF. Full variable domain (missing parts from reference TRBV29-1 and TRBJ1-1): SAVISQKPSRDICQRGTSLTIQCQVDSQVTMMFWYRQQPGQSLTLIATANQGSEATYESGFVIDKFPISRPNLTFSTLTVSNMSPEDSSIYLCSVAVVSTEAFFGQGTRLTVV.

The chain links TRBV21-1 to TRBJ2-7; the table's D gene call, TRBD2, was not cross checked with the DNA. TRBV21-1 corresponds to a pseudogene. The CDR3 totals 16 residues. The CDR3 protein is CASSKAGGRGTYEQYV. In DNA, the CDR3 is TGTGCCAGCAGCAAAGCAGGAGGGAGAGGGACCTACGAGCAGTACGTC.

The sample holds one count of this clone. In nucleotides, the CDR3 is TGTGCCAGCAGTTACAGGCAGGGGAGTTTGTCACCCCTCCACTTT. Its protein product is CASSYRQGSLSPLHF. The gene calls are TRBV6-5 and TRBJ1-6, with D possibly matching TRBD1 (6 bases). V lost 2 bases, J lost 10 bases, and 15 bases lay in between. The CDR3 runs to 15 residues. CDR1 MNHEY and CDR2 SVGAGI come from the germline V gene.

The chain has TRBV29-1 and TRBJ1-2; 8 bases map to TRBD1. V dropped 5 bases and J dropped 3; count of bases not matched to a gene: 8. CDR3 size: 14 residues. Per the germline V gene, CDR1 is SQVTM and CDR2 is ANQGSEA. The CDR3 here is CSVPGLTGDYGYTF. CDR3 bases: TGCAGCGTTCCGGGGTTGACAGGGGACTATGGCTACACCTTC. The full variable domain, its missing parts supplied by reference TRBV29-1 and TRBJ1-2, is SAVISQKPSRDICQRGTSLTIQCQVDSQVTMMFWYRQQPGQSLTLIATANQGSEATYESGFVIDKFPISRPNLTFSTLTVSNMSPEDSSIYLCSVPGLTGDYGYTFGSGTRLTVV.

The chain combines TRBV7-6 with TRBJ2-3, with D unclear. The V and J ends lost 2 bases and 1 base respectively, with 13 bases between them. The CDR3 is 16 amino acids. From germline, CDR1 is SGHVS and CDR2 FNYEAQ. This CDR3 is CASSLSASGRTDTQYF. CDR3 sequence (DNA): TGTGCCAGCAGCTTATCTGCGTCGGGTCGCACAGATACGCAGTATTTT. The whole variable domain, filled in from reference TRBV7-6 and TRBJ2-3, reads GAGVSQSPRYKVTKRGQDVALRCDPISGHVSLYWYRQALGQGPEFLTYFNYEAQQDKSGLPNDRFSAERPEGSISTLTIQRTEQRDSAMYRCASSLSASGRTDTQYFGPGTRLTVL.

This chain uses TRBV18 with TRBJ1-1; 12 bases fit TRBD1. This CDR3 is built from 16 residues. Germline CDR1 and CDR2: KGHSH and LQKENI. After removal of 3 bases from V and 5 bases from J, the junction contained 7 bases not matched to a gene. The CDR3 DNA sequence: TGTGCCAGCTCACCTCCGGGACAGGGGGCCGAGACTGAAGCTTTCTTT. It yields the protein CASSPPGQGAETEAFF.

The V call is TRBV5-4, the J call TRBJ2-2, with 7 bases fitting TRBD1. The CDR3 contains 16 residues. Germline CDR1 is SGHNT and CDR2 is YYREEE (reference sequence). V dropped 5 bases and J dropped 2; count of bases not matched to a gene: 9. The CDR3 reads CASSYATGANTGELFF. For the CDR3, the DNA is TGTGCCAGCAGTTATGCCACAGGGGCCAACACCGGGGAGCTGTTTTTT.

The chain uses TRBV7-2 and TRBJ2-7, with 10 nucleotides matching TRBD2. Germline V gives CDR1 SGHTA, CDR2 FQGNSA. The CDR3 runs to 15 residues. V was pared by 5 bases and J by 3 bases, with 7 bases of the junction left unmatched. In nucleotides, the CDR3 is TGTGCCAGCAGCACCCGGACTAGCGGCTACTACGAGCAGTACTTC. It encodes CASSTRTSGYYEQYF.

The chain couples TRBV3-1 (or the pseudogene TRBV3-2) to TRBJ2-2; D gene uncertain. CDR1 and CDR2 from the germline V gene are LGHDT and YNNKEL (reference sequence). This CDR3 region has 17 residues. V lost 3 bases, J lost 1 base, and 15 bases lay in between. For the CDR3, the DNA is TGTGCCAGCAGCCAGCGAATGGATAGCTGGAACACCGGGGAGCTGTTTTTT. This sequence encodes CASSQRMDSWNTGELFF.

The genes are TRBV11-2 and TRBJ1-2; D is perhaps TRBD1 (5 bases). Germline loops: CDR1 SGHAT, CDR2 FQNNGV. The CDR3 has 16 residues. The V end was cut by 5 bases, the J end by 4 bases, with 20 bases between. CDR3 region: CASSPVRDSHPYGYTF. In DNA, the CDR3 is TGTGCCAGCAGCCCCGTCCGGGACTCCCACCCCTATGGCTACACCTTC.

A single count supports this clone. CDR3 residues: CASSEDSSGNTIYF. The CDR3, as DNA: TGTGCCAGCAGCGAAGACAGCTCTGGAAACACCATATATTTT. The V call is TRBV28, the J call TRBJ1-3; TRBD1 is a possible D gene (5 bases). The ends were cut back, 6 bases at V and 0 bases at J, with 9 bases in the middle. Per germline, CDR1 MDHEN and CDR2 SYDVKM. The CDR3 contains 14 residues.

V usage is TRBV19 and J usage is TRBJ2-1; 10 nucleotides agree with TRBD2. Per the germline V gene, CDR1 is LNHDA and CDR2 is SQIVND (reference sequence). Losses at the gene ends were 5 bases for V and 2 bases for J; bases not matched to a gene: 6. The CDR3 length is 16 residues. The CDR3 coding sequence is TGTGCCAGTAGTGCCGGACTAGCGGTACCCTACAATGAGCAGTTCTTC. As protein: CASSAGLAVPYNEQFF.